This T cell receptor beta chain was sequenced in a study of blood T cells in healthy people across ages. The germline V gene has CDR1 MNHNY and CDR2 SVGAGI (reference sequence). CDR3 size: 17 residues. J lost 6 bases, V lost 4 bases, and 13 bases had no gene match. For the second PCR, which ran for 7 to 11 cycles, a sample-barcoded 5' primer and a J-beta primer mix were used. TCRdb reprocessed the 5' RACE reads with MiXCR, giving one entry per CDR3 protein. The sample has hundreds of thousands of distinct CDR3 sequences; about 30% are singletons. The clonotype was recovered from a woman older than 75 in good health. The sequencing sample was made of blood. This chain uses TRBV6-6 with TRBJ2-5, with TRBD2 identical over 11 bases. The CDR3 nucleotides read TGTGCCAGCAGTTCCGGGACTAGCGGAGGAGCCCTACAGACCCAGTACTTC. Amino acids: CASSSGTSGGALQTQYF.